These 27 T cell receptor beta chains were all obtained from the same sample, sequenced in a study of PD-1 blockade in classical Hodgkin lymphoma. Every patient experienced relapse after autologous stem cell transplantation, and brentuximab vedotin exposure varied. Some clones are missing from TCRdb's copy, which holds only in-frame ones; the method was immunoSEQ multiplex PCR. Among roughly 97,000 clones listed, roughly 88% were seen once. Sequencing was performed on peripheral blood mononuclear cells (PBMCs), taken at baseline. These TCRs come from a human donor with classical Hodgkin lymphoma.

The chain couples TRBV4-2 to TRBJ2-6; 7 bases fit TRBD1. From germline, CDR1 is LGHNA and CDR2 YNFKEQ. The CDR3 contains 16 residues. With 2 bases clipped from V and 1 base from J, the junction kept 2 bases outside the gene matches. The DNA of the CDR3 is TGTGCCAGCAGCCAAACAGGGGAGTCTGGGGCCAACGTCCTGACTTTC. It encodes CASSQTGESGANVLTF.

The V gene is TRBV11-3, the J gene TRBJ1-1; TRBD1 is a possible D gene (5 bases). V was clipped by 5 bases and J by 5 bases, with 12 bases between them. The CDR3 length is 13 residues. Germline CDR1 reads SGHNT; CDR2 reads YENEEA. CDR3 loop: CASSPRGWTEAFF. The CDR3 DNA follows: TGTGCCAGCAGCCCTCGGGGGTGGACTGAAGCTTTCTTT. The whole variable domain, filled in from reference TRBV11-3 and TRBJ1-1, reads EAGVVQSPRYKIIEKKQPVAFWCNPISGHNTLYWYLQNLGQGPELLIRYENEEAVDDSQLPKDRFSAERLKGVDSTLKIQPAELGDSAVYLCASSPRGWTEAFFGQGTRLTVV.

V gene TRBV2 combines with J gene TRBJ1-2, with D tentatively TRBD1 (5 bases). V was trimmed by 6 bases and J by 8 bases, leaving 16 bases between them. The CDR3 has 13 amino acids. The V gene's germline CDR1 is SNHLY and CDR2 FYNNEI. The CDR3 coding sequence is TGTGCCAGCAGGGAGACAGCCGAGGGGGGCTACACCTTC. Translating gives CASRETAEGGYTF. The full variable domain, rest sourced from reference TRBV2 and TRBJ1-2, is EPEVTQTPSHQVTQMGQEVILRCVPISNHLYFYWYRQILGQKVEFLVSFYNNEISEKSEIFDDQFSVERPDGSNFTLKIRSTKLEDSAMYFCASRETAEGGYTFGSGTRLTVV.

This rearrangement joins TRBV10-3 to TRBJ2-1, with 9 bases that match TRBD1. CDR3 length equals 15 residues. CDR1 and CDR2 from the germline V gene are ENHRY and SYGVKD. V lost 6 bases and J lost 0; bases outside the gene matches: 3. DNA of the CDR3: TGTGCCATCAGGGGACAGGGCAGCTCCTACAATGAGCAGTTCTTC. Translating gives CAIRGQGSSYNEQFF.

The rearrangement uses TRBV28 and TRBJ1-2, with 7 bases fitting TRBD1. The junction had 9 bases not matched to a gene; V was cut back by 7 bases and J by 1 base. Germline V gene lookup returns CDR1 MDHEN and CDR2 SYDVKM. This CDR3 is built from 15 residues. The CDR3 here is CASKNRQGHNYGYTF. The CDR3 DNA follows: TGTGCCAGCAAGAATCGACAGGGTCATAACTATGGCTACACCTTC.

The V call is TRBV6-5, the J call TRBJ2-2; TRBD1 matches at 7 bases. Germline V gene data show CDR1 as MNHEY and CDR2 as SVGAGI. The J segment lost 3 bases and the V segment lost 7 bases, leaving 8 bases of the junction unmatched. The CDR3 has 15 amino acids. CDR3: CASTTGDRHTGELFF. The CDR3 DNA reads TGTGCCAGCACGACCGGGGACAGACACACCGGGGAGCTGTTTTTT.

The chain is built from TRBV14 and TRBJ2-3, with 8 bases matching TRBD1. The CDR3 length is 16 residues. Germline V gives CDR1 SGHDN, CDR2 FVKESK. The V gene end was trimmed by 0 bases and the J gene end by 7 bases; junction bases not matched to a gene: 9. The CDR3 loop is CASSQERAGGKNTQYF. The CDR3 DNA reads TGTGCCAGCAGCCAAGAGCGGGCAGGGGGCAAGAATACGCAGTATTTT.

The chain uses TRBV6-6 and TRBJ1-5; 8 bases align to TRBD1. The CDR3 sequence is 14 residues long. V trimming: 7 bases; J trimming: 3 bases; junction bases outside the gene matches: 5. CDR1 and CDR2 from the germline V gene are MNHNY and SVGAGI (reference sequence). The DNA of the CDR3 is TGTGCCAGCAAGGGACAGGCCGACAATCAGCCCCAGCATTTT. Its translation is CASKGQADNQPQHF.

Regarding this clone: At the DNA level, this CDR3 is encoded by other sequences in the same sample as well. The gene calls are TRBV6-5 and TRBJ2-2; D is ambiguous. Trimming took 3 bases from V and 4 from J, leaving 6 bases between them. CDR3 length equals 13 residues. CDR1 and CDR2 from the germline V gene are MNHEY and SVGAGI. CDR3 bases: TGTGCCAGCAGTTATCCAGGCACCGGGGAGCTGTTTTTT. Translation: CASSYPGTGELFF.

This rearrangement joins TRBV7-2 to TRBJ2-1; 8 bases are a match to TRBD2. CDR1 SGHTA and CDR2 FQGNSA come from the germline V gene. The CDR3 extends over 14 amino acids. Unmatched junction bases numbered 3, after V lost 1 base and J lost 7 bases. CDR3 in DNA: TGTGCCAGCAGCTTAGGGACTAGCTATAATGAGCAGTTCTTC. Amino acid sequence: CASSLGTSYNEQFF.

This chain connects TRBV25-1 to TRBJ1-1, with a tentative D call TRBD1 (5 bases). The CDR3 covers 13 residues. The V gene's germline CDR1 is MGHDK and CDR2 SYGVNS. The V and J ends lost 5 bases and 4 bases respectively, with 11 bases between them. The CDR3 loop is CASSRGGGTEAFF. The CDR3 nucleotides read TGTGCCAGCAGTCGGGGCGGGGGCACTGAAGCTTTCTTT.

The chain uses TRBV25-1 and TRBJ1-3; no clear D gene. Per the germline V gene, CDR1 is MGHDK and CDR2 is SYGVNS. V lost 5 bases and J 0 bases, leaving 2 bases between the germline ends. This CDR3 has 12 residues. The CDR3 DNA follows: TGTGCCAGCAGTCCCTCTGGAAACACCATATATTTT. Translation: CASSPSGNTIYF.

This chain joins TRBV6-6 and TRBJ1-1, with D hard to call. The germline V gene encodes CDR1 MNHNY and CDR2 SVGAGI (reference sequence). Trimming removed 6 bases from V and 11 bases from J, with 13 bases in between. This CDR3 comprises 11 residues. CDR3 protein: CASRLATEAFF. In DNA form, the CDR3 reads TGTGCCAGCAGGTTGGCCACGGAGGCTTTCTTT.

The V and J genes are TRBV11-3 and TRBJ2-5; TRBD1 matches 9 bases. The CDR3 is made up of 17 amino acids. The ends lost 1 base at V and 5 bases at J; junction bases unmatched: 11. Per germline, CDR1 SGHNT and CDR2 YENEEA. For the CDR3, the DNA is TGTGCCAGCAGCTTAGGCCAGGGACAGGGACCCCATGAGACCCAGTACTTC. The encoded protein is CASSLGQGQGPHETQYF. The full variable domain, in which reference TRBV11-3 and TRBJ2-5 provide the parts outside the CDR3, is EAGVVQSPRYKIIEKKQPVAFWCNPISGHNTLYWYLQNLGQGPELLIRYENEEAVDDSQLPKDRFSAERLKGVDSTLKIQPAELGDSAVYLCASSLGQGQGPHETQYFGPGTRLLVL.

The rearrangement links TRBV19 to TRBJ1-3; weak D call: TRBD1 (6 bases). The CDR3 spans 14 residues. CDR1 LNHDA and CDR2 SQIVND come from the germline V gene (reference sequence). Trimming took off 7 bases at V and 3 bases at J, with 13 bases between the two ends. CDR3 loop: CASTLGGLGNTIYF. Written as DNA, the CDR3 is TGTGCCAGTACCCTCGGGGGGCTTGGAAACACCATATATTTT.

The J gene is TRBJ1-5, the V gene TRBV28, with TRBD1 identical over 8 bases. Germline loops: CDR1 MDHEN, CDR2 SYDVKM. CDR3 size: 16 residues. The V segment lost 4 bases and the J segment 0 bases; nucleotides outside the gene matches: 5. CDR3 sequence reads: CASSYQGAYSNQPQHF. The DNA for the CDR3 is TGTGCCAGCAGTTATCAGGGGGCGTATAGCAATCAGCCCCAGCATTTT. Full variable domain (missing parts from reference TRBV28 and TRBJ1-5): DVKVTQSSRYLVKRTGEKVFLECVQDMDHENMFWYRQDPGLGLRLIYFSYDVKMKEKGDIPEGYSVSREKKERFSLILESASTNQTSMYLCASSYQGAYSNQPQHFGDGTRLSIL.

The rearrangement uses TRBV5-1 and TRBJ2-3; no definite D call. V lost 4 bases to trimming and J lost 2 bases, with 14 bases between them. The CDR3 covers 15 residues. The germline V gene encodes CDR1 SGHRS and CDR2 YFSETQ. The CDR3: CASSGQGVPTDTQYF. The CDR3 bases are TGCGCCAGCAGCGGCCAAGGAGTACCCACAGATACGCAGTATTTT.

The chain carries TRBV19 and TRBJ1-5; D gene unclear. Germline loops: CDR1 LNHDA, CDR2 SQIVND (reference sequence). Trimming took off 2 bases at V and 6 bases at J, with 17 bases between the two ends. The CDR3 runs 16 residues. CDR3: CASSILTWQAGQPQHF. The CDR3 DNA reads TGTGCCAGTAGTATACTCACGTGGCAGGCCGGTCAGCCCCAGCATTTT.

The chain couples TRBV19 to TRBJ2-7; TRBD2 matches at 11 bases. With V trimmed by 5 bases and J by 4 bases, 7 bases remained unmatched. This CDR3 has 15 amino acids. The V gene's germline CDR1 is LNHDA and CDR2 SQIVND (reference sequence). DNA of the CDR3: TGTGCCAGTAGTCTAGCGGGAGGCTCTTCTTACGAGCAGTACTTC. Its translation is CASSLAGGSSYEQYF.

The V and J genes are TRBV27 and TRBJ1-2; possibly TRBD1 for D (5 bases). The CDR3 sequence is 14 residues long. Trimming shortened V by 0 bases and J by 5 bases, and 10 bases separated the two germline ends. Germline V gene data show CDR1 as MNHEY and CDR2 as SMNVEV (reference sequence). CDR3 protein: CASSLSPRQYGYTF. In DNA, the CDR3 is TGTGCCAGCAGTTTATCTCCCCGACAGTATGGCTACACCTTC.

This clone has more than one count but fewer than ten. This chain joins TRBV5-6 and TRBJ1-5; 7 nucleotides match TRBD1. CDR1 is SGHDT and CDR2 is YYEEEE in the germline V gene. CDR3 size: 14 residues. J lost 7 bases, V lost 2 bases, and 6 bases had no gene match. The DNA of the CDR3 is TGTGCCAGCAGCTTTTCAGGGGGAGGACAGCCCCAGCATTTT. Translating it yields CASSFSGGGQPQHF. The full variable domain, its missing parts supplied by reference TRBV5-6 and TRBJ1-5, is DAGVTQSPTHLIKTRGQQVTLRCSPKSGHDTVSWYQQALGQGPQFIFQYYEEEERQRGNFPDRFSGHQFPNYSSELNVNALLLGDSALYLCASSFSGGGQPQHFGDGTRLSIL.

The chain couples TRBV7-9 to TRBJ1-1; D not resolved. The CDR3 contains 14 residues. Germline loops: CDR1 SEHNR, CDR2 FQNEAQ (reference sequence). V was pared by 5 bases and J by 4 bases, with 14 bases between. The CDR3 nucleotides are TGTGCCAGCAGCCCCTCGGGCGCGAGCACTGAAGCTTTCTTT. Translation gives CASSPSGASTEAFF.

This clone is judged medium-sized. This chain connects TRBV27 to TRBJ1-5, with TRBD1 as a possible D gene (6 bases). The V gene lost 5 bases and the J gene lost 7 bases, with 12 bases spanning the gap. The CDR3 totals 13 residues. CDR1 is MNHEY and CDR2 is SMNVEV in the germline V gene (reference sequence). The CDR3 region is CASSLLQGQPQHF. As DNA, the CDR3 is TGTGCCAGCAGTCTCCTACAGGGACAGCCCCAGCATTTT.

The chain is built from TRBV5-4 and TRBJ2-7; tentatively, D is TRBD1 (5 bases). Germline assignment: CDR1 SGHNT and CDR2 YYREEE (reference sequence). V was trimmed by 4 bases and J by 2 bases, leaving 19 bases between them. The CDR3 has 16 residues. CDR3 in DNA: TGTGCCAGCAGCCCATGGCAGGGATTATCTACCTACGAGCAGTACTTC. The encoded protein is CASSPWQGLSTYEQYF.

This clone was counted once. The chain has TRBV7-2 and TRBJ2-7, with TRBD2 matching 8 bases. The CDR3 covers 16 residues. The V gene's germline CDR1 is SGHTA and CDR2 FQGNSA. V shed 1 base, J shed 7 bases, and the junction held 12 bases outside the gene matches. The CDR3 DNA sequence: TGTGCCAGCAGCTTAGGTAGGGCGGGGGGCCTTGAGGAGCAGTACTTC. Translated, it gives CASSLGRAGGLEEQYF.

In regard to this clone: Other DNA sequences in this sample translate to the same CDR3. The J gene is TRBJ1-5, the V gene TRBV6-1, with TRBD1 matching 11 bases. The CDR3 runs 15 residues. Losses at the gene ends were 9 bases for V and 1 base for J; bases not matched to a gene: 5. Germline-derived CDR1 and CDR2 are MNHNS and SASEGT. CDR3 coding DNA: TGTGCCAGTCGGGACAGGGGGGTGAGCAATCAGCCCCAGCATTTT. Translating gives CASRDRGVSNQPQHF.

The chain has TRBV5-1 and TRBJ2-7, with 7 positions matching TRBD1. CDR1 and CDR2 (germline): SGHRS, YFSETQ. This CDR3 comprises 14 residues. V was pared by 1 base and J by 2 bases, with 3 bases of the junction left unmatched. CDR3 sequence: CASSLRQGTYEQYF. The CDR3 DNA is TGCGCCAGCAGCTTGCGACAGGGAACCTACGAGCAGTACTTC.